This T cell receptor beta chain derives from a study of beta chain features in type 1 diabetes (dated by TCRdb to 2016 to 2019). Background for the entire study: Patients and healthy donors did not differ in mean age, gender distribution, total cell number or subset yield. A total of around 110,000,000 sorted cells were examined across all samples, and RNA yield correlated strongly with the number of cells per subset. In the study, recently diagnosed type 1 diabetes patients and matched healthy donors were compared on the TCRB repertoires of their sorted circulating CD4+ T cell subsets. Whereas all 30 or so donors provided naive and central memory subsets, regulatory and stem cell-like memory subsets were isolated from just 8 patients and roughly 8 healthy donors.

Summary of the overall study and its limitations: Shorter templates might have been favored by PCR, but patient and control samples were amplified and corrected together, so both groups would have been affected equally by any skew. Type 1 diabetes patients showed a moderate but significant shortening of TCRB CDR3 length in all four CD4+ subsets. Patients with type 1 diabetes made fewer insertions and deleted more nucleotides at VDJ recombination sites, implying thymic rearrangement abnormalities. Only small numbers of individuals were included in the HLA sub-analyses, which left unresolved whether HLA type had any influence on TCRB rearrangement. Because cDNA was sequenced instead of genomic DNA, activated cells with high expression could be over-represented, although the groups did not differ in activation or CD3 levels. The naive, central memory and regulatory TCRB repertoires appeared to resemble one another more closely among patients than among healthy donors.

According to the germline V gene, CDR1 reads MDHEN and CDR2 reads SYDVKM. The germline ends are 18 bases apart after V is trimmed by 2 bases and J by 4 bases. CDR3 length: 16 amino acids, cysteine to phenylalanine. Of all the DNA, just the CDR3 is kept, 48 bases in frame from base 1. This clone appeared a few times. Its binding antigen is unknown. No base-level quality is on record; no much larger clone is a single base apart. Each donor gave one peripheral blood draw, averaging approximately 120 mL, which was collected into heparinised tubes. A BD FACSAria II was used to sort naive, central memory, regulatory and stem cell-like memory CD4+ T cells with a panel that included CD45RO, CCR7, CD25, CD127, CD95 and CD27. All sorted populations exceeded 95% purity. PBMCs were separated immediately by Lymphoprep density gradient centrifugation and were stained directly, without being cultured. To minimize batch effects, samples were stained and sorted in pairs, one healthy donor with one patient per experiment.

The entire amount of isolated RNA was reverse transcribed using the High Capacity cDNA Reverse Transcription Kit, so the sequenced TCRB transcripts were expressed ones. Deep immunoSEQ sequencing was performed on naive, central memory and regulatory T cell samples, with an average of approximately 3.9 million total reads per sample. After sorted cells were lysed in RLT buffer, RNA was extracted with DNase-treated RNeasy Micro or Mini kits, with the choice depending on cell number. To prevent cross-contamination, each cell subset was processed individually, whereas patient and healthy donor samples were processed jointly. The immunoSEQ multiplex PCR was used to amplify TCRB sequences from cDNA, yielding 87-bp fragments that span the CDR3 region. Sequencing of the amplicons was done on the Illumina HiSeq platform. In the authors' own workflow: Synthetic template baselines were used to correct PCR bias computationally, reads within Hamming distance 2 were collapsed together, and singletons that could not be merged were discarded. Reads were aligned against IMGT to assign V, D and J genes, CDR3 length and insertions or deletions at six rearrangement sites. Within each subset, clonotype counts were normalized to sorted cell number, and only after that were true diversity and Gini coefficients computed with the tcR R package. The overlap coefficient, calculated on TCRB nucleotide sequences, was used to quantify repertoire sharing. Out-of-frame TCRB sequences from naive cells were analyzed to stand in for the pre-selection repertoire. This immuneACCESS table, as held by TCRdb, lists in-frame sequences with V and J called but not all clones. Of the missing ones, under half trace to an unresolved V gene in checked studies; the others have no known cause. V and J calls plus clone size are reproduced from that table; the DNA served to infer D and trimming. This sample has around 310,000 clones in its table, and roughly 12% of those were observed once. The top ten clones comprise 0.015% of the sample.

What was sequenced was naive CD4+ T cells from blood. Reading the label with the study, this specimen's cell subset or site is: true naive CD4+ T cells. The clonotype originates from a young woman with type 1 diabetes. This chain is built from TRBV28 and TRBJ2-7; TRBD1 is perhaps the D gene, given 6 matching bases. In nucleotides, the sequence is TGTGCCAGCAGTTTAGGGGTAGCGCGAGGGGGATACGAGCAGTACTTC. Its protein reads: CASSLGVARGGYEQYF.